The clone carrying this T cell receptor (beta chain) was seen ten or more times. Its antigen is undetermined. A TCRbeta library incorporating unique molecular identifiers was prepared. Each CDR3 protein is one row after TCRdb ran MiXCR on the PCR reads. The table shows hundreds of thousands of distinct CDR3 sequences, with 10% to 15% occurring only once. The data originate from a study of T-cell reconstitution after alpha-beta-depleted transplantation in children. Study results and caveats: Surviving recipient T cells and thymic progenitors underlay high day-60 TCRbeta diversity in some patients. Expanded clones from the graft, numbering several hundred, reportedly supplied alpha-beta T cells about two months after transplant.

V lost 5 bases, J lost 3 bases, and 12 bases lay in between. Germline lookup yields CDR1 SGHRS and CDR2 YFSETQ. The CDR3 runs 13 residues. Sequenced material: PBMCs, taken before TCRalphabeta/CD19-depleted stem cell transplant. The chain links TRBV5-1 to TRBJ2-7, with D possibly being TRBD1 (5 bases). This TCR derives from a girl aged 2-10 years with congenital amegakaryocytic thrombocytopenia, due to receive a stem cell transplant. The CDR3: CASRDTGYYEQYF. In DNA form, the CDR3 reads TGCGCCAGCAGGGACACCGGCTACTACGAGCAGTACTTC.